These 6 T cell receptor beta chains were all obtained from the same sample, sequenced in a study of shared clonotypes between healthy human individuals. TCRdb keeps only in-frame clones here, not all; method: immunoSEQ multiplex PCR. The sample comprises approximately 1.4 million clones, approximately 98% of which are singletons, and less than 0.55% rests with the top ten. Sample: naive CD4+ T cells sorted from blood. Subset meaning: CD45RA+ positively selected. These receptors came from a man aged 25-45 years in good health.

The J gene is TRBJ2-7, the V gene TRBV5-8, with a tentative D call TRBD1 (6 bases). V was trimmed by 4 bases and J by 3 bases, leaving 14 bases between them. The CDR3 is 14 amino acids. Germline assignment: CDR1 SGHTS and CDR2 YDEGEE. The CDR3 here is CASSTWTVNYEQYF. The CDR3 DNA sequence: TGTGCCAGCAGCACCTGGACAGTAAACTACGAGCAGTACTTC.

This chain uses TRBV2 with TRBJ1-5, with 10 bases matching TRBD1. The CDR3 runs to 17 residues. The V segment lost 4 bases and the J segment 5 bases; nucleotides outside the gene matches: 11. Germline V gene lookup returns CDR1 SNHLY and CDR2 FYNNEI. In nucleotides, the CDR3 is TGTGCCAGCAGTGCGGGGACAGGGGACTGGGGCCATCAGCCCCAGCATTTT. Its translation is CASSAGTGDWGHQPQHF.

The chain combines TRBV9 with TRBJ2-1; D gene ambiguous. The CDR3 totals 13 residues. Germline CDR1 SGDLS, CDR2 YYNGEE. V lost 4 bases to trimming and J lost 9 bases, with 14 bases between them. The CDR3 is CASSPHFTGEQFF. The CDR3 DNA is TGTGCCAGCAGCCCCCATTTCACTGGTGAGCAGTTCTTC.

The sample holds one count of this clone. The V call is TRBV27, the J call TRBJ2-7, with TRBD1 identical over 8 bases. This CDR3 region has 15 residues. With V trimmed by 3 bases and J by 6 bases, 10 bases remained unmatched. CDR1 and CDR2 (germline): MNHEY, SMNVEV (reference sequence). The CDR3 DNA is TGTGCCAGCAGTTTCCCAGACAGGGGTTTTGGCGAGCAGTACTTC. Translating gives CASSFPDRGFGEQYF.

This chain connects TRBV2 to TRBJ2-1; 11 bases are a match to TRBD2. CDR3 length equals 20 residues. The trim removed 6 bases at V and 2 bases at J, leaving 18 bases unmatched. Germline lookup yields CDR1 SNHLY and CDR2 FYNNEI. The chain's CDR3 is CASSDTSVAGGLETYNEQFF. CDR3 nucleotides: TGTGCCAGCAGCGATACAAGCGTAGCGGGAGGGCTAGAAACCTACAATGAGCAGTTCTTC.

The rearrangement links TRBV5-1 to TRBJ2-3, with no clear D. Germline loops: CDR1 SGHRS, CDR2 YFSETQ. V lost 0 bases and J 2 bases, leaving 4 bases between the germline ends. The CDR3 consists of 13 residues. The CDR3 bases are TGCGCCAGCAGCTTGGACACCACAGATACGCAGTATTTT. This codes for CASSLDTTDTQYF.